This T cell receptor beta chain derives from a study of T cells in Graves' hyperthyroidism and ophthalmopathy (dated by TCRdb to the late 2010s). General notes on the study: Peripheral blood samples were taken at the time of initial diagnosis, prior to any treatment. Thyroid tissue and blood T-cell repertoires from several Graves' hyperthyroidism patients were also compared in the study. After blood sampling, hyperthyroidism patients were treated with methimazole at a starting dose of 30 mg daily, and ophthalmopathy patients were treated with high-dose intravenous methylprednisolone. To identify distinguishing TCR V-J signatures, a discovery cohort of about 100 patients was used, comprising 43 with Graves' ophthalmopathy and about 59 with stable Graves' hyperthyroidism. Whether ophthalmopathy could be predicted prospectively was tested in an independent validation cohort made up of about 20 hyperthyroidism patients plus 17 patients who later progressed to ophthalmopathy. For training and testing, the 80 to 100 patients in the discovery cohort were randomly divided in a 7:3 ratio. The paper describes TCR Vbeta CDR3 sequencing of about 140 peripheral blood samples, made up of under 50 ophthalmopathy patients, 70 to 75 hyperthyroidism patients and 17 progressor patients. Here is what the overall study found, with its caveats: In validation, the model predicted progression to ophthalmopathy a median of approximately 6.6 months before onset, with over 55% sensitivity and roughly 73% specificity. In cross-validation, a model built on a 13 V-J signature told ophthalmopathy apart from stable hyperthyroidism with under 90% sensitivity and about 81% specificity, and in testing the same model reached 80%/75%. Blood samples also contained most of the expanded thyroid clonotypes (frequency above 0.001), which suggests that blood repertoires may reflect thyroid immune responses. Sample size was not statistically predetermined, and investigators were not blinded to group allocation.

Many counts were recorded for this clonotype. There is no known antigen for this receptor. No per-base quality is available; no much larger clone lies one base away. Ophthalmopathy patients had moderately to severely active disease, with a Clinical Activity Score of 3 or more, a NOSPECS grade of 4 or more, and a disease duration of less than 3 months. Exclusion was applied to patients with uncontrolled infections, other autoimmune diseases, pregnancy or lactation. Diagnoses were established on the basis of clinical symptoms, serum thyroxine and TRAb, thyroid ultrasound, and orbital computed tomography. PBMCs were isolated from 8 to 10 ml of fresh peripheral blood by Ficoll-Paque density gradient centrifugation. Total RNA was extracted with Trizol reagent, and quality was checked on an Agilent 2100 Bioanalyzer. TCR beta CDR3 regions were amplified from RNA transcripts. The first round of RT-PCR for the TCR CDR3 was performed with the HTBI primer set and the Qiagen OneStep RT-PCR kit. Libraries were constructed in a second round of multiplex PCR, after which size selection and purification were carried out. The libraries were sequenced on an Illumina HiSeq2000 using paired-end 100 bp reads. The paper's processing steps were these. SOAPnuke was used to process the raw data, with reads discarded if the reads contained adapters or uncalled bases, had a mean Phred below 15, or lacked an exact constant-primer or identifier match. High-quality paired reads were merged with COPE v1.2.5, and unique nucleotide sequences were defined as clonotypes. Clonotypes were aligned to IMGT TRBV, TRBD and TRBJ reference segments using MiTCR v1.1. The analysis included only V-J combinations with a frequency above 0.0001, which together covered approximately 99% of the repertoires. A TCS score was defined as the ratio of F50 (clonal expansion) to E x V (chaos), with BLOSUM62-based TCRdist applied between CDR3 peptides within each V-J. Welch's t-statistics and random forest reduced 450 to 600 V-J features to about 12, which were used in a naive Bayes classifier (R e1071). The similarity between thyroid and blood repertoires was quantified using the Morisita-Horn index. TCRdb redid the processing of the public reads, applying fastp at Q25 and MiXCR, and retained in-frame beta chains. One record per CDR3 amino acid sequence lists the most common genes and DNA. TCRdb, not the original authors, processed these V and J calls. The sample table shows 550,000 to 700,000 distinct CDR3 sequences, and over 12% are seen once. About 3.9% of the sample belongs to the ten largest clones.

The CDR3 holds 13 amino acids from the cysteine to the phenylalanine. Kept here is only the CDR3 DNA, which spans 39 bases and is read in frame from base 1. Relative to germline, V is 5 bases shorter and J is 3 bases shorter, with 10 bases between their ends. Material for sequencing was blood. The clonotype originates from a woman in her 40s with Graves' ophthalmopathy. The chain couples TRBV12-3 or TRBV12-4 to TRBJ2-5; the D region possibly corresponds to TRBD1 (6 bases align). The CDR3 amino acid sequence is: CASSRTVEETQYF. The nucleotide sequence reads TGTGCCAGCAGTCGGACAGTTGAAGAGACCCAGTACTTC.